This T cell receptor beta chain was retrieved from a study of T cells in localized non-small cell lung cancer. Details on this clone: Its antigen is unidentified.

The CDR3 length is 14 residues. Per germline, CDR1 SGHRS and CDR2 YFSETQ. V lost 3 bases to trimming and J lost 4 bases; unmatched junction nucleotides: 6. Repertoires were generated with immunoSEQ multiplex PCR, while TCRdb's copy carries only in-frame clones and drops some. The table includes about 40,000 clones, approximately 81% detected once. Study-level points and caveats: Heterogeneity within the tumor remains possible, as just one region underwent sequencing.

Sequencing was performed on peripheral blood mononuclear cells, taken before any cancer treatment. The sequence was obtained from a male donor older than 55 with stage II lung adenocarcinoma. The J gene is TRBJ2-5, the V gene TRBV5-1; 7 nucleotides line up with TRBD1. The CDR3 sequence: CASSSRTGPETQYF. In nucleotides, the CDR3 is TGCGCCAGCAGCTCGCGGACAGGCCCAGAGACCCAGTACTTC.